This paragraph covers one T cell receptor (beta chain) sequence. Source study methods: Using reference gene primer amplification, nucleated cell counts were estimated. The table came from immunoSEQ multiplex PCR; TCRdb's copy has only in-frame clones and leaves some out. V and J calls and clone size follow that table, whereas D and trimming were derived from the DNA. The data show 250,000 or so clones, 86% seen once. Germline CDR1 and CDR2: LGHDT and YNNKEL (reference sequence). Losses at the gene ends were 7 bases for V and 3 bases for J; bases not matched to a gene: 4. The CDR3 spans 13 residues. The data originate from a study of blood T cell repertoires in COVID-19. Across the whole study: The study drew acute and convalescent COVID-19 samples from the United States, Italy and Spain. T cells, B-cell-depleted T cells, or PBMCs supplied cDNA or gDNA.

Sequences were obtained from peripheral blood. This chain connects TRBV3-1 (or the pseudogene TRBV3-2) to TRBJ1-2; 8 positions agree with TRBD1. The TCR comes from an elderly man with acute or convalescent COVID-19. In DNA form, the CDR3 reads TGTGCCAGCACCGACAGGGGCGACTATGGCTACACCTTC. Its protein is CASTDRGDYGYTF.